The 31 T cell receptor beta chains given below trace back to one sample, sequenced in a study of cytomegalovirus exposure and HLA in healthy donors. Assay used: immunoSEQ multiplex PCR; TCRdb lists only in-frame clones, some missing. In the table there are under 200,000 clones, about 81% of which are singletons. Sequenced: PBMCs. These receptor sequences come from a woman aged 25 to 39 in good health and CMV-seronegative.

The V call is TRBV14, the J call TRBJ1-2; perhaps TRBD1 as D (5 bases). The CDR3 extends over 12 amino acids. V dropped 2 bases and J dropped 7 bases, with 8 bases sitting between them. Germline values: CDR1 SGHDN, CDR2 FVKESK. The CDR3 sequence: CASSQQGLGYTF. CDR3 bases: TGTGCCAGCAGCCAACAGGGTCTTGGCTACACCTTC.

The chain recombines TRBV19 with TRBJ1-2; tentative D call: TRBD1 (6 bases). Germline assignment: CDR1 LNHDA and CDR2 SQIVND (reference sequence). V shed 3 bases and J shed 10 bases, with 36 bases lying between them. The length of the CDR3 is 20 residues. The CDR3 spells CASSMALGHYHPDRIQDYTF. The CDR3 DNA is TGTGCCAGTAGTATGGCCCTAGGCCATTACCATCCCGACAGGATCCAAGACTACACCTTC.

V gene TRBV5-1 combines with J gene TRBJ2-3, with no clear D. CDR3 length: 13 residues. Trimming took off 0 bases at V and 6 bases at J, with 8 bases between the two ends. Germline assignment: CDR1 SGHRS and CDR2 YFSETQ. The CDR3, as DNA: TGCGCCAGCAGCTTGGTTCCAATGGATACGCAGTATTTT. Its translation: CASSLVPMDTQYF.

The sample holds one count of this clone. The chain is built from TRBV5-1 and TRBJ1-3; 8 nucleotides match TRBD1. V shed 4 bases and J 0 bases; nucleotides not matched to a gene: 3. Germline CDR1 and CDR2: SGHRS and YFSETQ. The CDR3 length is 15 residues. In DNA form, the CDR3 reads TGCGCCAGCAGCCCCACAGGGGGCTCTGGAAACACCATATATTTT. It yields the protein CASSPTGGSGNTIYF.

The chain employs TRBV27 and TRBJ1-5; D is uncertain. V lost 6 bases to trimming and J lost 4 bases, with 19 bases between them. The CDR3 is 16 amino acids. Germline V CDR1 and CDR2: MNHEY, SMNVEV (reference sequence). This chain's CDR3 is CASRPRGLPSNQPQHF. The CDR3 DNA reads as TGTGCCAGCAGACCCCGTGGGCTCCCGAGTAATCAGCCCCAGCATTTT.

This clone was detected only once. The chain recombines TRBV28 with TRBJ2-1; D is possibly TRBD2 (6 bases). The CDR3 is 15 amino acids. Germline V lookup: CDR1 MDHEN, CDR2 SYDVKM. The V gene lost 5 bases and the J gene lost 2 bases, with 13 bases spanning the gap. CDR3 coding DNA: TGTGCCAGCAGTCCCCCGGCGGGACCCTACAATGAGCAGTTCTTC. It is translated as CASSPPAGPYNEQFF.

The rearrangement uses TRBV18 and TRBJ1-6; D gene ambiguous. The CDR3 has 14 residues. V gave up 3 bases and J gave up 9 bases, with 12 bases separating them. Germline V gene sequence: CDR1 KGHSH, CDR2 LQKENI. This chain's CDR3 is CASSPRLVGSPLHF. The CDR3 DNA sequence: TGTGCCAGCTCACCCCGGTTGGTTGGTTCACCCCTCCACTTT.

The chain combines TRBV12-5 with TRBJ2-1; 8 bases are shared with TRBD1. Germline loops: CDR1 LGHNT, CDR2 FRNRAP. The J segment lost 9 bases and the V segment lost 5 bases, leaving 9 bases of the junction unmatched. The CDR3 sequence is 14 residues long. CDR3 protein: CASGRTGTTAEQFF. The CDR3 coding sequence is TGTGCTAGTGGTCGGACAGGGACCACCGCTGAGCAGTTCTTC.

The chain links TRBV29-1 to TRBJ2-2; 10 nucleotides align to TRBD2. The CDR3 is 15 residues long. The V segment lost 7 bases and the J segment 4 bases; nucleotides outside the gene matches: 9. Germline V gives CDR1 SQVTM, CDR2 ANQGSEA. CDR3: CSASGTSVVTGELFF. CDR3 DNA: TGCAGCGCCTCCGGGACTAGCGTGGTCACCGGGGAGCTGTTTTTT.

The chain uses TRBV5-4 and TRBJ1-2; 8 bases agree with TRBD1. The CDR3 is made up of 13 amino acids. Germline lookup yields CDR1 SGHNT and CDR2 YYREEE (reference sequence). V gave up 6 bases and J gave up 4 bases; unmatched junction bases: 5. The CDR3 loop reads CASTTGEVYGYTF. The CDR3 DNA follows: TGTGCCAGCACGACAGGGGAGGTCTATGGCTACACCTTC.

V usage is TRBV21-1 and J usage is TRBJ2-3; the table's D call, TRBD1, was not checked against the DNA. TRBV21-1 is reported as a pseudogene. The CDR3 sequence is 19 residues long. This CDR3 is CASSKFPLRQGVGTDTQYF. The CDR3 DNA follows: TGTGCCAGCAGCAAATTCCCCCTTAGACAGGGAGTCGGCACAGATACGCAGTATTTT.

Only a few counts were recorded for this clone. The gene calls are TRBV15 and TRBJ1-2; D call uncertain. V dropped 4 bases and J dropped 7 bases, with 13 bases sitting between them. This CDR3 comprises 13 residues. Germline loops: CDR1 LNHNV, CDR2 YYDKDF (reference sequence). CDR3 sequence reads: CATSTLYEGGYTF. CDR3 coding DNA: TGTGCCACCAGCACACTCTATGAGGGTGGCTACACCTTC.

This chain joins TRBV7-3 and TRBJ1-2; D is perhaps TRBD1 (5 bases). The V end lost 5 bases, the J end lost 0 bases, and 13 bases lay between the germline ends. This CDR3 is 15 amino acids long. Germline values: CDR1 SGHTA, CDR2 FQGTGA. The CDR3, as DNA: TGTGCCAGCAGCATCGGGCCGGACACTAACTATGGCTACACCTTC. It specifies CASSIGPDTNYGYTF. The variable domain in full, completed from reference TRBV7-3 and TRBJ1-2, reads GAGVSQTPSNKVTEKGKYVELRCDPISGHTALYWYRQSLGQGPEFLIYFQGTGAADDSGLPNDRFFAVRPEGSVSTLKIQRTERGDSAVYLCASSIGPDTNYGYTFGSGTRLTVV.

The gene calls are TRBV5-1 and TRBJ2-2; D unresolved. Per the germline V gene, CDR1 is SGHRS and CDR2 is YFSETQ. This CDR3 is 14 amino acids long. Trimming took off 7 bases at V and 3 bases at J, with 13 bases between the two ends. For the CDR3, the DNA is TGCGCCAGCTCAGTGCCTCGGGACACCGGGGAGCTGTTTTTT. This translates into CASSVPRDTGELFF.

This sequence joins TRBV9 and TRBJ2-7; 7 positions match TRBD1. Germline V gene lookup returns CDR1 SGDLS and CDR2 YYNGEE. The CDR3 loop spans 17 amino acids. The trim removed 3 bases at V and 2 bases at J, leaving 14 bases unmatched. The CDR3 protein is CASSAGIDRVIPYEQYF. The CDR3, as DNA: TGTGCCAGCAGCGCCGGGATTGACAGGGTAATACCCTACGAGCAGTACTTC.

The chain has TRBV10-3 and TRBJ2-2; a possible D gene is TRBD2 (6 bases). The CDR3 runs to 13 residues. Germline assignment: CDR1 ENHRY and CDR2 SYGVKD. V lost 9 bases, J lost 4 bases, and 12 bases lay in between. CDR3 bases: TGTGCCATAAGGAGGGTAGGCACCGGGGAGCTGTTTTTT. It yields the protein CAIRRVGTGELFF.

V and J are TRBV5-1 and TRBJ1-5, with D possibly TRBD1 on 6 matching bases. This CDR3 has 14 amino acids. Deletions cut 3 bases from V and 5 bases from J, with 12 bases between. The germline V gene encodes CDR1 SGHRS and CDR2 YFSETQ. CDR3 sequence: CASSSGQLDQPQHF. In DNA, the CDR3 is TGCGCCAGCAGCTCCGGACAGTTAGATCAGCCCCAGCATTTT.

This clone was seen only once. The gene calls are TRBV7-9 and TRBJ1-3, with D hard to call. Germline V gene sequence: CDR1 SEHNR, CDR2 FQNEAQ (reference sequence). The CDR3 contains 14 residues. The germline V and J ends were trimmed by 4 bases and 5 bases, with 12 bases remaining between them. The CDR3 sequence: CASSWSGRRNTIYF. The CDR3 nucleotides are TGTGCCAGCAGCTGGTCGGGTCGGCGAAACACCATATATTTT.

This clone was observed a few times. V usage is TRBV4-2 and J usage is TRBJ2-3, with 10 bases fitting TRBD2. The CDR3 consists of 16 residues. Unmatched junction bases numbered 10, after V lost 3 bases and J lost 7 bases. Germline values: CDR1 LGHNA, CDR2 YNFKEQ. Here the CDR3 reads CASSQQAGGPAYTQYF. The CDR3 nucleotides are TGTGCCAGCAGCCAGCAAGCGGGGGGGCCCGCCTATACGCAGTATTTT.

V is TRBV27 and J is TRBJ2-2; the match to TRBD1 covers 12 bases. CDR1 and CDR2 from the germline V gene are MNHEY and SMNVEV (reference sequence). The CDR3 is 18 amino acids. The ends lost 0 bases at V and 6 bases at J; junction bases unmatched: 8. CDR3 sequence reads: CASSLSSGTGGAPGELFF. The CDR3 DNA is TGTGCCAGCAGTTTATCGTCCGGGACAGGGGGCGCCCCCGGGGAGCTGTTTTTT.

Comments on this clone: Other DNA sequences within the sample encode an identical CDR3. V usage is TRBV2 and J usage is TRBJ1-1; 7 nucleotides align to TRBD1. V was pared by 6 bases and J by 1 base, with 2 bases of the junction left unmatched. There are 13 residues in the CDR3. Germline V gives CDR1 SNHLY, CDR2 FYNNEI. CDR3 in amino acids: CASSQGENTEAFF. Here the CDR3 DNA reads TGTGCCAGCAGCCAGGGGGAGAACACTGAAGCTTTCTTT.

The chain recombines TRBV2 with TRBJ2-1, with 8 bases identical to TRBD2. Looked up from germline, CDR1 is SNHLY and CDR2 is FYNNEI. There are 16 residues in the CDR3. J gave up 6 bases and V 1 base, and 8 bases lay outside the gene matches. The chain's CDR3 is CASSEGPGGAGNEQFF. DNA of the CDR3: TGTGCCAGCAGTGAAGGACCCGGGGGGGCCGGCAATGAGCAGTTCTTC.

The DNA for the CDR3 is TGTGCCAGCAGTGAAAAGCGTGGGACAGAAGCCAAAAACATTCAGTACTTC. Amino acid sequence: CASSEKRGTEAKNIQYF. The chain carries TRBV2 and TRBJ2-4; TRBD1 aligns across 7 bases. The germline V gene encodes CDR1 SNHLY and CDR2 FYNNEI. The trim removed 2 bases at V and 0 bases at J, leaving 7 bases unmatched. This CDR3 comprises 17 residues.

The CDR3 here is CASSEWGGRSEAFF. DNA of the CDR3: TGTGCCAGCAGTGAATGGGGGGGCAGGAGTGAAGCTTTCTTT. The chain recombines TRBV6-1 with TRBJ1-1; possible D gene TRBD1, 6 bases. Germline V gene lookup returns CDR1 MNHNS and CDR2 SASEGT. The CDR3 has 14 amino acids. Trimming took off 2 bases at V and 7 bases at J, with 14 bases between the two ends.

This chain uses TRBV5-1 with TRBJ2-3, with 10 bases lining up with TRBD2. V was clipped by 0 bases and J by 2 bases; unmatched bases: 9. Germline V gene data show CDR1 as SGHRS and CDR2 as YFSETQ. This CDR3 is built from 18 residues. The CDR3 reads CASSLVMRTSGVTDTQYF. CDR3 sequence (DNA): TGCGCCAGCAGCTTGGTTATGCGGACTAGCGGAGTCACAGATACGCAGTATTTT. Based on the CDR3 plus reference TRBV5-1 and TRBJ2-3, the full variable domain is KAGVTQTPRYLIKTRGQQVTLSCSPISGHRSVSWYQQTPGQGLQFLFEYFSETQRNKGNFPGRFSGRQFSNSRSEMNVSTLELGDSALYLCASSLVMRTSGVTDTQYFGPGTRLTVL.

The CDR3 DNA is TGTGCCACCTCGGGTGGGTCAGGGGACCTCTACGAGCAGTACTTC. It is translated as CATSGGSGDLYEQYF. V and J are TRBV5-4 and TRBJ2-7, with a possible D match to TRBD1 (6 bases). CDR3 length: 15 amino acids. Per the germline V gene, CDR1 is SGHNT and CDR2 is YYREEE (reference sequence). Trimming cost V 9 bases and J 3 bases, with 22 bases left between them.

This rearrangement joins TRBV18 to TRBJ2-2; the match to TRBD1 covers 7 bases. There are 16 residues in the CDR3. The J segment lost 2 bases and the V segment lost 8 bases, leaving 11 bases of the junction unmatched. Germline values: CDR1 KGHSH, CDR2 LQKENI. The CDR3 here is CASLKGTDRNTGELFF. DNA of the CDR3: TGTGCCAGCCTTAAGGGGACAGATCGAAACACCGGGGAGCTGTTTTTT.

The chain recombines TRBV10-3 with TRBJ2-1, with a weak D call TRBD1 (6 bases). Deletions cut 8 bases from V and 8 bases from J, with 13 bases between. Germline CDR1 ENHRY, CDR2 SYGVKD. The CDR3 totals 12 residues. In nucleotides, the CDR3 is TGTGCCATCCGGGGACAAGGGGATGAGCAGTTCTTC. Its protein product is CAIRGQGDEQFF.

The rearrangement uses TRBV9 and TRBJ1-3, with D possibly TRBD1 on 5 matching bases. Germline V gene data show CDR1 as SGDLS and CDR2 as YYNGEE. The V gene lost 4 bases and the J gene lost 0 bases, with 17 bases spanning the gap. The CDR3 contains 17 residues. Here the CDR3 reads CASSLLDSTNSGNTIYF. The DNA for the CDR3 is TGTGCCAGCAGCCTTCTCGACAGTACTAACTCTGGAAACACCATATATTTT.

The CDR3 DNA sequence: TGTGCCAGCACCCAGACAGTGATGAACACTGAAGCTTTCTTT. It is translated as CASTQTVMNTEAFF. This sequence joins TRBV5-6 and TRBJ1-1; tentatively, D is TRBD1 (5 bases). The germline V gene has CDR1 SGHDT and CDR2 YYEEEE. The V gene lost 6 bases and the J gene lost 0 bases, with 12 bases spanning the gap. This CDR3 region has 14 residues. The full variable domain, rest sourced from reference TRBV5-6 and TRBJ1-1, is DAGVTQSPTHLIKTRGQQVTLRCSPKSGHDTVSWYQQALGQGPQFIFQYYEEEERQRGNFPDRFSGHQFPNYSSELNVNALLLGDSALYLCASTQTVMNTEAFFGQGTRLTVV.

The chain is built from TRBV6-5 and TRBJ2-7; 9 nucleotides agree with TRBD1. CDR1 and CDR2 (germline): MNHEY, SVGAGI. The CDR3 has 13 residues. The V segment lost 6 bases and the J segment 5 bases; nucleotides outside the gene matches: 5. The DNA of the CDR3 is TGTGCCAGCAGGGGTACAGGGGGCAACGAGCAGTACTTC. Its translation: CASRGTGGNEQYF.